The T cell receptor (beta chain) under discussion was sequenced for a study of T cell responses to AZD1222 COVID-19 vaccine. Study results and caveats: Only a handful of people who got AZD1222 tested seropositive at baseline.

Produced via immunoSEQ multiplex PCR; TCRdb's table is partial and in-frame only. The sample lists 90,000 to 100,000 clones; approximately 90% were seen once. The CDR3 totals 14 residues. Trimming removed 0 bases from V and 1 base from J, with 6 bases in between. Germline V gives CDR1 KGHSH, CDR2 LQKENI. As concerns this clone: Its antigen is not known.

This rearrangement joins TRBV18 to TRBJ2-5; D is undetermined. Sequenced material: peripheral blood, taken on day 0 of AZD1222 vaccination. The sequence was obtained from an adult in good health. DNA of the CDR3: TGTGCCAGCTCACCACCCCCTGGCCAAGAGACCCAGTACTTC. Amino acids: CASSPPPGQETQYF. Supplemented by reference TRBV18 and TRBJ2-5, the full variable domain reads NAGVMQNPRHLVRRRGQEARLRCSPMKGHSHVYWYRQLPEEGLKFMVYLQKENIIDESGMPKERFSAEFPKEGPSILRIQQVVRGDSAAYFCASSPPPGQETQYFGPGTRLLVL.